This T cell receptor (beta chain) was observed in a study of cytomegalovirus exposure and HLA in healthy donors. As for the study in general: The Caucasian-associated ancestry cluster contained about four fifths of the approximately 400 genotyped donors.

Trimming took 3 bases from V and 6 from J, leaving 9 bases between them. Germline values: CDR1 SGHTA, CDR2 FQGNSA. The CDR3 length is 12 residues. Study findings and constraints: Judged likely to be a sequencing artifact was a cluster of highly shared sequence variants. In a later analysis, TCR beta V- and J-gene trimming showed a link to a missense DCLRE1C variant.

This clone has only one observation. Its antigen is not known. PCR employed 60 Vbeta and 13 Jbeta primers. Original handling: The authors later counted roughly 77 million unique TCR beta chains, approximately 10 million of them shared. Assay: immunoSEQ multiplex PCR; the TCRdb copy retains only in-frame clones and omits some. From that table come the V and J calls and clone size; the DNA was used to work out D and trimming. The sample lists around 120,000 clones; over 60% were seen once. Material: PBMCs. This receptor was obtained from a woman aged 40 to 50 in good health and CMV-seropositive. This rearrangement joins TRBV7-2 to TRBJ2-7; D unresolved. The CDR3 DNA reads TGTGCCAGCAGCTTCCTGGGCTTCGAGCAGTACTTC. Translated: CASSFLGFEQYF.